This TCR beta chain was retrieved from a study of shared clonotypes between healthy human individuals. Per germline, CDR1 LNHDA and CDR2 SQIVND (reference sequence). V dropped 3 bases and J dropped 3 bases, with 16 bases sitting between them. This CDR3 region has 16 residues. The protocol was immunoSEQ multiplex PCR, while the TCRdb copy is restricted to in-frame clones and leaves out a portion. The sample contains some 470,000 clones, about three quarters of which appear only once. For genomic DNA, unsorted samples relied on about 90 million PBMCs. The specimen was PBMCs. The V gene is TRBV19, the J gene TRBJ2-3, with D perhaps matching TRBD1 (5 bases). The receptor's source is a woman aged 40 to 50 in good health. Some clones in this sample may be carry-over from other donors' samples. The CDR3 loop is CASSILRQRNTDTQYF. CDR3 coding DNA: TGTGCCAGTAGTATCCTCCGACAGAGGAATACAGATACGCAGTATTTT. Full variable domain (missing parts from reference TRBV19 and TRBJ2-3): DGGITQSPKYLFRKEGQNVTLSCEQNLNHDAMYWYRQDPGQGLRLIYYSQIVNDFQKGDIAEGYSVSREKKESFPLTVTSAQKNPTAFYLCASSILRQRNTDTQYFGPGTRLTVL.